This TCR beta chain originates from a study of shared T cell receptors in the human thymus (dated by TCRdb to about 2021). Regarding the complete study: The study investigated the way shared, self-reactive T-cell receptor alpha chains are produced in the human thymus.

Details on this clone: Its cognate antigen has yet to be identified. The input lacks base qualities; no much larger clone sits a single base away.

To prepare the library, the immunoSEQ multiplex PCR assay was applied. The immuneACCESS repertoire file appears here via TCRdb, limited to in-frame rearrangements. These files lack a portion of the clones; in checked studies, under half of the deficit traces to unresolved V genes, and the cause of the others is not known. Across this sample there are 720,000 or so clones, with approximately 85% seen only once. The ten biggest clones cover over 0.008% of the sample. There are 14 amino acids in the CDR3, from cysteine to phenylalanine inclusive. Only the CDR3 DNA stays, 42 bases, in frame from base 1. In the germline V gene, CDR1 corresponds to SGHVS and CDR2 to FNYEAQ. At the junction V is shortened by 1 base and J by 2 bases, with 8 bases in between. These data were likewise used in another study, on human thymus T cells. From the second report: In Finland, the donors were immunologically healthy infants who were having open corrective cardiac surgery for congenital heart defects. Thymus tissue was obtained as surgical resects removed during corrective cardiac surgery. Biased V and J gene segment usage appeared to be present in both thymic and peripheral blood repertoires. The related research found that thymic TCR repertoires overlapped highly between unrelated individuals. The study used about eight infant thymus samples plus four related peripheral blood samples to characterize TCR alpha and beta repertoires. The cohort included about 6 male and a couple of female infants, with donor ages spanning 7 to 244 days. Thymocytes were freed from the tissue by mechanical means and kept at -70 degrees C as pellets of roughly 8.5-31 million cells. Genomic DNA was extracted from frozen cell pellets with a QIAsymphony instrument. The immunoSEQ multiplex PCR assay was used to amplify the TCRB and TCRAD loci from a standardized quantity of quality-controlled genomic DNA. The amplicons covered the V(D)J region and were long enough to include the CDR3 and to identify the V and J genes. The commercial immunoSEQ service was used to sequence amplicons on an Illumina platform. Corrections for primer bias and sequencing errors followed previously described methods, while TCRAD and TCRB definitions were based on the IMGT database. immunoSEQ Analyzer 3.0 and VDJTools were used for repertoire analysis, which covered basic statistics, V/J segment usage, diversity estimates, rarefaction and pairwise overlap. Diversity was estimated with Chao1, ChaoE, Efron-Thisted, Shannon and inverse Simpson indices, and also on datasets down-sampled to the smallest sample. For repertoire overlap, CDR3 nucleotide sequence, V gene and J gene had to match strictly, and clustering was done by Jaccard-based multidimensional scaling. On average, thymus samples gave around 880,000 unique TCRB clonotypes, whereas blood samples gave approximately 84,000.

The origin of this receptor is a girl under three years old with a congenital heart defect. Donor details come from another sample of the same person, matched by shared clones. This chain joins TRBV7-6 to TRBJ2-5; the D gene cannot be resolved reliably. Sequencing was performed on thymocytes. The CDR3 amino acid sequence is: CASSLGPQQETQYF. The nucleotides read TGTGCCAGCAGCTTAGGTCCGCAGCAAGAGACCCAGTACTTC.